The present entry profiles one T cell receptor (beta chain) with its context. Its antigen is unidentified. From germline, CDR1 is DFQATT and CDR2 SNEGSKA (reference sequence). V was shortened by 5 bases and J by 8 bases, with 10 bases between the two germline ends. CDR3 size: 11 residues. The data stem from a study of T cell responses to AZD1222 COVID-19 vaccine. General study results and limits: All repertoire sampling was performed exclusively after the peak T cell response. White British people made up most donors, females outnumbered males, and clonal diversity was possibly underestimated. Baseline seropositives among AZD1222 recipients totaled only 5 or 6. The breadth and depth of Spike-specific TCRs increased once two AZD1222 doses had been given.

This table comes from immunoSEQ multiplex PCR, and its TCRdb copy is limited to in-frame clones, with some not included. In the table there are 75,000 to 95,000 clones, about 92% of which are singletons. Source: peripheral blood, taken on day 0 of MenACWY control vaccination. The chain employs TRBV20-1 and TRBJ2-4, with D unresolved. The source is an adult in good health. The DNA of the CDR3 is TGCAGTGCTCCCCGATCTGACATTCAGTACTTC. This gives the protein CSAPRSDIQYF.